This record looks at one T cell receptor beta chain sequence and its context. The sample is drawn from a study of blood T cell repertoires in COVID-19. In the study overall: Donors in the United States, Italy and Spain gave samples during acute or convalescent COVID-19. PBMCs, B-cell-depleted T cells, or T cells provided the cDNA or gDNA that made up the material.

CDR1 is GTSNPN and CDR2 is SVGIG in the germline V gene (reference sequence). The CDR3 is made up of 13 amino acids. Trimming at V came to 2 bases and at J to 6 bases, leaving 4 bases not matched to a gene. In the original analysis: Reference gene primers were amplified, and this amplification served to estimate nucleated cell counts. Using immunoSEQ multiplex PCR, the repertoire was profiled, and TCRdb retains in-frame clones only, with some absent. That table furnishes V, J and clone size, whereas the DNA furnished D and trimming. The sample lists fewer than 300,000 clones, around 83% seen once, with 4.5% to 7% in the top ten.

Sequenced: peripheral blood. J is TRBJ2-1 and V is TRBV30; 7 nucleotides match TRBD2. The TCR was taken from a man aged 80 or over with acute or convalescent COVID-19. CDR3 protein: CAWSSLAPNEQFF. The CDR3 DNA reads TGTGCCTGGAGTTCACTAGCGCCCAATGAGCAGTTCTTC.